The source of this TCR beta chain is a study of CD8 T cells in Susac syndrome. The RNA input was about 0.45 to 1 ug, and it was reverse transcribed with random hexamers. A single record per CDR3 protein comes from TCRdb applying MiXCR to the immunoSEQ multiplex PCR reads. This table holds approximately 190,000 distinct CDR3 sequences, 90% to 97% found once. Negative isolation was used for CD8+ and CD4+ T cells, and FACS enrichment was applied to TEMRA cells. Germline CDR1 SQVTM, CDR2 ANQGSEA. CDR3 size: 14 residues. The V end lost 1 base, the J end lost 4 bases, and 14 bases lay between the germline ends.

The genes are TRBV29-1 and TRBJ2-7; TRBD2 might be the D (6 bases). Input material: CD4+ T cells from PBMCs. The clonotype originates from a human donor with Susac syndrome. This CDR3 is CSVEVRLATYEQYF. The CDR3 DNA sequence: TGCAGCGTTGAAGTACGGCTAGCGACGTACGAGCAGTACTTC.